Each of the 22 T cell receptor beta chains below was sequenced from the same sample in a study of beta chain features in type 1 diabetes. Study-wide results and caveats: Shortening that was moderate but significant affected the TCRB CDR3s of Type 1 diabetes patients in all four CD4+ subsets.

The whole isolated RNA underwent reverse transcription, so sequencing captured expressed TCRB transcripts. Using immunoSEQ multiplex PCR, the repertoire was profiled, and TCRdb retains in-frame clones only, with some absent. The top ten clones hold roughly 0.018% of a sample with more than 250,000 clones, roughly 13% of them seen once. Their antigens are not known. The source material was naive CD4+ T cells from blood. Source of these receptors: a young man with type 1 diabetes.

The chain uses TRBV30 and TRBJ2-2; 10 bases fit TRBD1. Looked up from germline, CDR1 is GTSNPN and CDR2 is SVGIG (reference sequence). The CDR3 extends over 15 amino acids. V was pared by 5 bases and J by 2 bases, with 5 bases of the junction left unmatched. CDR3 nucleotide sequence: TGTGCCTGGGCTGGACAGGGGGATAACACCGGGGAGCTGTTTTTT. This encodes CAWAGQGDNTGELFF.

This chain uses TRBV19 with TRBJ1-5; 7 bases align to TRBD1. The CDR3 extends over 13 amino acids. J gave up 4 bases and V 4 bases, and 1 base lay outside the gene matches. Germline CDR1 is LNHDA and CDR2 is SQIVND (reference sequence). In nucleotides, the CDR3 is TGTGCCAGTAGTAACAGGGGTAATCAGCCCCAGCATTTT. As protein: CASSNRGNQPQHF.

The chain couples TRBV2 to TRBJ2-7; possibly TRBD1 for D (5 bases). The V end was cut by 2 bases, the J end by 6 bases, with 14 bases between. Germline V gene sequence: CDR1 SNHLY, CDR2 FYNNEI. The CDR3 sequence is 14 residues long. As DNA, the CDR3 is TGTGCCAGCAGTGAAATTTTAGGGGTCGGCGAGCAGTACTTC. This encodes CASSEILGVGEQYF.

The chain has TRBV5-1 and TRBJ2-1, with 7 bases fitting TRBD2. The CDR3 has 14 amino acids. Looked up from germline, CDR1 is SGHRS and CDR2 is YFSETQ. The V and J ends lost 5 bases and 3 bases, in that order; junction bases with no gene match: 5. The CDR3 coding sequence is TGCGCCAGCAGTACGGGCGGGAGCTACAATGAGCAGTTCTTC. It encodes CASSTGGSYNEQFF.

V usage is TRBV6-6 and J usage is TRBJ2-1; 7 bases are a match to TRBD1. V shed 9 bases and J 0 bases; nucleotides not matched to a gene: 5. CDR1 and CDR2 from the germline V gene are MNHNY and SVGAGI (reference sequence). The CDR3 loop spans 14 amino acids. Here the CDR3 reads CASQDRSSYNEQFF. The DNA of the CDR3 is TGTGCCAGTCAGGACAGGAGCTCCTACAATGAGCAGTTCTTC.

This clone appeared a few times. The rearrangement uses TRBV5-4 and TRBJ2-1; 7 nucleotides match TRBD2. With V trimmed by 4 bases and J by 12 bases, 28 bases remained unmatched. In germline, CDR1 is SGHNT, CDR2 YYREEE (reference sequence). CDR3 length equals 19 residues. This CDR3 is CASSPSIAFGMTSSGRQFF. CDR3 bases: TGTGCCAGCAGCCCATCCATTGCATTCGGTATGACTAGCTCTGGTAGGCAGTTCTTC.

The rearrangement joins TRBV5-4 to TRBJ2-7, with TRBD2 matching 7 bases. This CDR3 is 16 amino acids long. Germline trimming cut 4 bases from V and 1 base from J; bases unmatched to any gene: 11. CDR1 is SGHNT, CDR2 YYREEE, per germline (reference sequence). For the CDR3, the DNA is TGTGCCAGCAGCAGAGGGAGGGCAGGAGCTTCCTACGAGCAGTACTTC. Translating gives CASSRGRAGASYEQYF. The full variable domain, completed using reference TRBV5-4 and TRBJ2-7, is ETGVTQSPTHLIKTRGQQVTLRCSSQSGHNTVSWYQQALGQGPQFIFQYYREEENGRGNFPPRFSGLQFPNYSSELNVNALELDDSALYLCASSRGRAGASYEQYFGPGTRLTVT.

The rearrangement joins TRBV29-1 to TRBJ2-3; D is undetermined. CDR1 and CDR2 from the germline V gene are SQVTM and ANQGSEA. The CDR3 contains 14 residues. V lost 5 bases to trimming and J lost 0 bases, with 12 bases between them. CDR3 protein: CSVCPATSTDTQYF. In DNA form, the CDR3 reads TGCAGCGTTTGCCCGGCGACTAGCACAGATACGCAGTATTTT.

This clone has just a few counts. The chain recombines TRBV7-9 with TRBJ1-5; weak D call: TRBD1 (5 bases). Germline values: CDR1 SEHNR, CDR2 FQNEAQ (reference sequence). CDR3 length equals 14 residues. The V gene lost 5 bases and the J gene lost 2 bases, with 10 bases spanning the gap. Here the CDR3 reads CASSQGGGNQPQHF. CDR3 nucleotide sequence: TGTGCCAGCAGCCAGGGCGGCGGCAATCAGCCCCAGCATTTT.

The CDR3 coding sequence is TGTGCCAGCAGCTTAGCGGGAGGGGCTTACAATGAGCAGTTCTTC. Translated: CASSLAGGAYNEQFF. The rearrangement uses TRBV7-2 and TRBJ2-1; 7 nucleotides align to TRBD2. Germline V gene lookup returns CDR1 SGHTA and CDR2 FQGNSA. This CDR3 has 15 amino acids. V trimming: 0 bases; J trimming: 4 bases; junction bases outside the gene matches: 3.

This chain connects TRBV2 to TRBJ2-7, with 11 bases identical to TRBD2. Germline CDR1 SNHLY, CDR2 FYNNEI. With V trimmed by 6 bases and J by 1 base, 2 bases remained unmatched. The CDR3 extends over 14 amino acids. The CDR3 DNA reads as TGTGCCAGCAGAGGGACTAGCGGTTCCTACGAGCAGTACTTC. Amino acid sequence: CASRGTSGSYEQYF.

This clone has only a few counts. This sequence joins TRBV5-1 and TRBJ2-7; 7 bases fit TRBD1. CDR3 size: 15 residues. Germline V gives CDR1 SGHRS, CDR2 YFSETQ. V shed 0 bases, J shed 0 bases, and the junction held 3 bases outside the gene matches. DNA for the CDR3: TGCGCCAGCAGCTTGGTCTGGGACAGCTCCTACGAGCAGTACTTC. As protein: CASSLVWDSSYEQYF.

The genes are TRBV7-2 and TRBJ2-1; D may be TRBD2 (5 bases). Germline loops: CDR1 SGHTA, CDR2 FQGNSA. With 2 bases removed from V and 9 bases from J, the gap between germline ends came to 11 bases. This CDR3 is built from 13 residues. The CDR3 is CASSLYLAPEQFF. For the CDR3, the DNA is TGTGCCAGCAGCTTATACCTAGCACCTGAGCAGTTCTTC.

The chain is built from TRBV5-1 and TRBJ2-7; 10 bases match TRBD1. The CDR3 length is 17 residues. Germline V gene lookup returns CDR1 SGHRS and CDR2 YFSETQ. J was trimmed by 0 bases and V by 2 bases; bases with no gene match: 8. CDR3 region: CASSFRPGTGASYEQYF. As DNA, the CDR3 is TGCGCCAGCAGCTTTAGGCCTGGGACAGGGGCCTCCTACGAGCAGTACTTC.

The chain combines TRBV30 with TRBJ2-1; 9 nucleotides align to TRBD2. CDR1 GTSNPN and CDR2 SVGIG come from the germline V gene (reference sequence). This CDR3 contains 15 residues. V was pared by 3 bases and J by 4 bases, with 7 bases of the junction left unmatched. The CDR3 reads CAWSKTSGPYNEQFF. The DNA for the CDR3 is TGTGCCTGGAGCAAGACTAGCGGACCGTACAATGAGCAGTTCTTC.

The chain links TRBV9 to TRBJ2-3; D remains ambiguous. Germline V gene lookup returns CDR1 SGDLS and CDR2 YYNGEE. The CDR3 length is 14 residues. V gave up 4 bases and J gave up 1 base, with 10 bases separating them. CDR3 loop: CASSPRVGTDTQYF. For the CDR3, the DNA is TGTGCCAGCAGCCCCCGGGTGGGCACAGATACGCAGTATTTT.

The genes are TRBV30 and TRBJ2-7, with D possibly TRBD2 on 6 matching bases. The CDR3 has 13 amino acids. Germline lookup yields CDR1 GTSNPN and CDR2 SVGIG (reference sequence). Trimming shortened V by 4 bases and J by 0 bases, and 10 bases separated the two germline ends. The CDR3, as DNA: TGTGCCTGGACGGACGGGAGCTCCTACGAGCAGTACTTC. Protein: CAWTDGSSYEQYF.

This chain uses TRBV7-8 with TRBJ1-1; a weak D match, TRBD1 (6 bases). Germline CDR1 is SGHVS and CDR2 is FQNEAQ. V lost 3 bases and J lost 1, with 12 bases in between. The CDR3 loop spans 15 amino acids. In nucleotides, the CDR3 is TGTGCCAGCAGCTTTCTCCCGGGACAGAACACTGAAGCTTTCTTT. Translation: CASSFLPGQNTEAFF.

Of note for this clone: Sequence at one end of the junction differs from germline and may be a read error. This rearrangement joins TRBV28 to TRBJ2-7; the D gene is possibly TRBD2 (6 bases). Per the germline V gene, CDR1 is MDHEN and CDR2 is SYDVKM. CDR3 size: 11 residues. The CDR3 here is CASSLGGILSF. CDR3 DNA sequence: TGTGCCAGCAGTTTAGGGGGGATACTCAGCTTC.

The CDR3 nucleotides read TGCGCCAGCAGCCGGGGTACAGGGGGCGGCGAGGAAAAACTGTTTTTT. This translates into CASSRGTGGGEEKLFF. J is TRBJ1-4 and V is TRBV5-1; 9 bases map to TRBD1. Per the germline V gene, CDR1 is SGHRS and CDR2 is YFSETQ. V gave up 4 bases and J gave up 8 bases; unmatched junction bases: 12. CDR3 size: 16 residues.

This clone was seen only a few times. The V and J genes are TRBV7-2 and TRBJ2-5; 9 nucleotides line up with TRBD2. This CDR3 comprises 18 residues. The J segment lost 6 bases and the V segment lost 1 base, leaving 15 bases of the junction unmatched. The germline V gene encodes CDR1 SGHTA and CDR2 FQGNSA. In nucleotides, the CDR3 is TGTGCCAGCAGCTTAGAAGTAAATAGCGGGAGCCTAAAGAAGACCCAGTACTTC. Protein: CASSLEVNSGSLKKTQYF.

This clone turned up a few times. The chain joins TRBV2 to TRBJ2-7, with D uncertain. V lost 4 bases, J lost 3 bases, and 4 bases lay in between. The germline V gene has CDR1 SNHLY and CDR2 FYNNEI. The CDR3 extends over 11 amino acids. The CDR3 DNA reads TGTGCCAGCAGTGTATTCTACGAGCAGTACTTC. This sequence encodes CASSVFYEQYF. Full variable domain (missing parts from reference TRBV2 and TRBJ2-7): EPEVTQTPSHQVTQMGQEVILRCVPISNHLYFYWYRQILGQKVEFLVSFYNNEISEKSEIFDDQFSVERPDGSNFTLKIRSTKLEDSAMYFCASSVFYEQYFGPGTRLTVT.